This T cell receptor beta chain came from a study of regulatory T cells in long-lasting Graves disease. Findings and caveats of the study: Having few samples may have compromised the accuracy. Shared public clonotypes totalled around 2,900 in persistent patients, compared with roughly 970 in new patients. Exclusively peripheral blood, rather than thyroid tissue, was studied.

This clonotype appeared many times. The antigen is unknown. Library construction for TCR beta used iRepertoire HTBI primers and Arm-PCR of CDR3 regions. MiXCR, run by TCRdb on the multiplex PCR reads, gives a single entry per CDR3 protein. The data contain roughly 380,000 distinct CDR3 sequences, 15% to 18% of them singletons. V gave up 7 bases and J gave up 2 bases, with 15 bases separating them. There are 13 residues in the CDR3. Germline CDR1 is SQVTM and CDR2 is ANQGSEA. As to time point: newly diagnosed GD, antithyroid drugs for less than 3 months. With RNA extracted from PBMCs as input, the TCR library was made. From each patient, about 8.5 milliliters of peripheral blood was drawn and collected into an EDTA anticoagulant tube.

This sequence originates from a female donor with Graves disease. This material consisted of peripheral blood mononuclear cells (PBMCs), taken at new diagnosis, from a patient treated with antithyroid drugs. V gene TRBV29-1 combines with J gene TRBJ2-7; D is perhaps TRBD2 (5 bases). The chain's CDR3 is CSARAGLTYEQYF. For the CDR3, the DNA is TGCAGCGCCCGAGCTGGACTCACCTACGAGCAGTACTTC.